What follows are 7 T cell receptor beta chains derived from one specimen sequenced in a study of OX40 agonist ivuxolimab in advanced cancers. Profiling relied on immunoSEQ multiplex PCR, and the TCRdb table lists in-frame clones only, not all of them. The sample records 45,000 to 60,000 clones, approximately 90% being singletons. The sequencing here drew on CD4+ or CD8+ T cells sorted from blood, taken in a trial of the OX40 agonist ivuxolimab. These receptors were taken from an adult with an advanced solid tumor such as melanoma, head and neck, liver or kidney cancer.

The chain employs TRBV27 and TRBJ1-2, with 10 bases aligning to TRBD1. With 5 bases clipped from V and 8 bases from J, the junction kept 11 bases outside the gene matches. The germline gives CDR1 MNHEY, CDR2 SMNVEV (reference sequence). The CDR3 sequence is 15 residues long. CDR3 loop: CASSESDRGRYGYTF. The CDR3 DNA sequence: TGTGCCAGCAGTGAGTCCGACAGGGGGCGGTACGGCTACACCTTC.

This rearrangement joins TRBV20-1 to TRBJ1-4; D is unresolved. Germline V gives CDR1 DFQATT, CDR2 SNEGSKA (reference sequence). Trimming took 4 bases from V and 8 from J, leaving 8 bases between them. CDR3 length equals 11 residues. CDR3 sequence: CSAKIQEKLFF. For the CDR3, the DNA is TGCAGTGCTAAAATACAGGAAAAACTGTTTTTT.

The rearrangement links TRBV9 to TRBJ1-6; TRBD1 matches at 8 bases. The CDR3 is 16 residues long. Germline trimming cut 3 bases from V and 7 bases from J; bases unmatched to any gene: 9. From germline, CDR1 is SGDLS and CDR2 YYNGEE. The DNA for the CDR3 is TGTGCCAGCAGCGGCCAGACAGGGGCCCACAATTCACCCCTCCACTTT. Translation gives CASSGQTGAHNSPLHF. Full variable domain (outside the CDR3, taken from reference TRBV9 and TRBJ1-6): DSGVTQTPKHLITATGQRVTLRCSPRSGDLSVYWYQQSLDQGLQFLIQYYNGEERAKGNILERFSAQQFPDLHSELNLSSLELGDSALYFCASSGQTGAHNSPLHFGNGTRLTVT.

The V and J genes are TRBV27 and TRBJ2-1; no clear D gene. Deletions cut 2 bases from V and 9 bases from J, with 5 bases between. This CDR3 contains 11 residues. Germline values: CDR1 MNHEY, CDR2 SMNVEV (reference sequence). CDR3: CASSLGPEQFF. The CDR3 nucleotides read TGTGCCAGCAGTTTAGGTCCTGAGCAGTTCTTC.

V gene TRBV4-2 combines with J gene TRBJ2-7; D could derive from TRBD1 or TRBD2 (5 bases each). Trimming cost V 4 bases and J 4 bases, with 17 bases left between them. Germline loops: CDR1 LGHNA, CDR2 YNFKEQ. The CDR3 loop spans 15 amino acids. The CDR3 nucleotides are TGTGCCAGCAGCCCCCCAGGAGGTCAGGGTTACGAGCAGTACTTC. It yields the protein CASSPPGGQGYEQYF.

J is TRBJ2-1 and V is TRBV4-3; 8 nucleotides align to TRBD2. Germline loops: CDR1 LGHNA, CDR2 YSLEER. J lost 6 bases, V lost 1 base, and 14 bases had no gene match. The CDR3 contains 18 residues. The CDR3 spells CASSQAPPGAGGRNEQFF. CDR3 bases: TGCGCCAGCAGCCAAGCCCCGCCGGGGGCGGGAGGACGCAATGAGCAGTTCTTC.

The rearrangement uses TRBV27 and TRBJ2-1; D may be TRBD2 (5 bases). The ends were cut back, 3 bases at V and 9 bases at J, with 15 bases in the middle. Germline V gene data show CDR1 as MNHEY and CDR2 as SMNVEV (reference sequence). The CDR3 has 14 amino acids. For the CDR3, the DNA is TGTGCCAGCAGTTTGTTCGCGACCGGAGGTGAGCAGTTCTTC. Protein product: CASSLFATGGEQFF.